These T cell receptor beta chains were read from a single sample in a study of blood T cell repertoires in COVID-19. TCRdb's copy holds only in-frame clones and misses some; the assay was immunoSEQ multiplex PCR. The sample has roughly 200,000 clones, around 78% seen once; the top ten hold under 3.5%. The sample comprised peripheral blood. These receptors all come from a woman older than 75 with active or convalescent COVID-19. Each CDR3 is given with its conserved first and last residue. The D gene is left open where the match is weak. Clone size is stated in some rows and not others, as once, few, many or a class when expanded.

V gene,J gene,clone size,D gene,CDR3 DNA,CDR3 protein
TRBV28,TRBJ2-7,once,NA,TGTGCCAGCAGTCCGGGGACTGCGGGACGCGAGCAGTACTTC,CASSPGTAGREQYF
TRBV19,TRBJ1-5,NA,NA,TGTGCCAGTATGGGTGCGGGGGGCAGTCAGCCCCAGCATTTT,CASMGAGGSQPQHF
TRBV5-1,TRBJ2-7,few,NA,TGCGCCAGCAGCGATCGGGGGTCCTCCTACGAGCAGTACTTC,CASSDRGSSYEQYF
TRBV3-1/TRBV3-2,TRBJ1-4,few,NA,TGTGCCAGCAGCCAAGACGGCAGGGTCGGGGAAAAACTGTTTTTT,CASSQDGRVGEKLFF
TRBV5-6,TRBJ2-2,NA,NA,TGTGCCAGCACCAACAGGAACACCGGGGAGCTGTTTTTT,CASTNRNTGELFF
TRBV7-9,TRBJ2-1,NA,NA,TGTGCCAGCAGCTTATTCCAGGCCTCCTACAATGAGCAGTTCTTC,CASSLFQASYNEQFF
TRBV19,TRBJ2-7,NA,TRBD1,TGTGCCAGTAGTATAAGTCCGGGACAGCACTACGAGCAGTACTTC,CASSISPGQHYEQYF
TRBV2,TRBJ2-5,once,TRBD1,TGTGCCAGCAGGGGGGACAGAGGGGTCCAAGAGACCCAGTACTTC,CASRGDRGVQETQYF
TRBV5-1,TRBJ1-2,NA,TRBD1,TGCGCCAGCAGCGATCGGGACAGGGGGGCCTATGGCTACACCTTC,CASSDRDRGAYGYTF
TRBV25-1,TRBJ1-1,NA,NA,TGTGCCAGCAGTGAAACATGGGGGCAAGCTTTCTTT,CASSETWGQAFF
TRBV28,TRBJ1-2,few,NA,TGTGCCAGCAGTTTCGGAGGTGGCTACACCTTC,CASSFGGGYTF
TRBV5-1,TRBJ1-3,NA,NA,TGCGCCAGCAGCTGTATGAAAAAGACAGTAACCTCTGGAAACACCATATATTTT,CASSCMKKTVTSGNTIYF
TRBV7-9,TRBJ2-7,NA,NA,TGTGCCAGCAGCTCGCAGTCAGGGACCTACGAGCAGTACTTC,CASSSQSGTYEQYF